This T cell receptor (beta chain) originates from a study of blood T cell repertoires in COVID-19 (dated by TCRdb to the early 2020s). Regarding the complete study: Samples covering the acute and convalescent phases of COVID-19 were provided by collaborators in the United States, Italy and Spain. The prospective study material was composed of cDNA or gDNA derived from T cells, B-cell-depleted T cells, or PBMCs. Subjects who had been exposed to COVID-19, were actively infected with it, or had recovered from it provided the deeply sampled blood TCRbeta repertoires that made up the dataset. The repertoires were released in a freely available public database intended as a resource for research on the immune response to SARS-CoV-2. Samples came from the ongoing ImmuneRACE study (first 160 participants) plus 1,254 subjects from 6 global collaborators. Sample metadata almost always included a de-identified subject ID, COVID-19 status, age in years and sex. HLA class I and class II types, where available, came from metadata supplied by the sample provider rather than from assay-based typing.

CDR1 and CDR2, per the germline V gene, are SGHRS and YFSETQ. The CDR3 goes from the cysteine to the phenylalanine over 16 residues. The DNA shown is the 48-base CDR3, in frame from base 1. A distance of 17 bases separates the germline ends of V and J, which lose 2 bases and 3 bases respectively. A note on this clone: Its antigen remains unidentified. Per-base qualities were not stored, and no clone one base away is much larger.

On the study overall, not on this receptor specifically: How much clinical and demographic metadata was included differed by source and by participant, and the metadata was provided uncurated.

TCRbeta CDR3 regions were amplified from genomic DNA by means of the immunoSEQ Assay, a bias-controlled multiplex PCR. Per the source publication's procedure: The number of nucleated cells in each sample was estimated by amplification of reference gene primers within the assay. Sequence reads were collapsed and filtered to measure the absolute abundance of every unique TCRbeta CDR3 rearrangement. Productive Simpson clonality was computed per sample as the square root of Simpson's diversity index over productive rearrangements. TCRdb provides this immuneACCESS table in a form limited to in-frame rearrangements. Some clones are lacking; in checked studies, under half of them reflect an unresolved V gene, and why the rest are absent is not known. The V and J calls and the clone size are those of that table, but D and trimming were determined from the DNA. This sample lists about 98,000 clones; roughly 92% were detected once. The ten top clones hold 1.9% of the sample.

At one collaborating source in Seattle, patients were enrolled during active infection and were followed longitudinally through the course of disease. Collaborating institutions collected whole blood in K2EDTA tubes following their own protocols. For TCRbeta analysis, collaborator samples were shipped as frozen whole blood, as isolated PBMCs, or as DNA extracted from either sample type. The rearrangement joined TRBV5-1 to TRBJ1-1, and possibly TRBD1, on 6 matching bases. The sample was peripheral blood. This receptor was identified in a woman in her forties or fifties with COVID-19, enrolled during active disease. The base sequence is TGCGCCAGCAGCTTAACGGGACACCTTTCGGACACTGAAGCTTTCTTT. It is translated as CASSLTGHLSDTEAFF.